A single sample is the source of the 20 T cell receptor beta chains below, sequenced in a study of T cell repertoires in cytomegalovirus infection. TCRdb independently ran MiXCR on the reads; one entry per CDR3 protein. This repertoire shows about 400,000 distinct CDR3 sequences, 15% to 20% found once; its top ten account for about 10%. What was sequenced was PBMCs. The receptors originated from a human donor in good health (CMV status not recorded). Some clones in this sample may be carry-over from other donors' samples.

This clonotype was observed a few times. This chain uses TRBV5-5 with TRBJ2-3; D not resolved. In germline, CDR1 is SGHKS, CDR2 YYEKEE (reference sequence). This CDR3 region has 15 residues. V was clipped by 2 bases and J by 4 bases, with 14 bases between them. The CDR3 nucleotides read TGTGCCAGCAGCTTTCTCCCATCGGGCCCAGATACGCAGTATTTT. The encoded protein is CASSFLPSGPDTQYF.

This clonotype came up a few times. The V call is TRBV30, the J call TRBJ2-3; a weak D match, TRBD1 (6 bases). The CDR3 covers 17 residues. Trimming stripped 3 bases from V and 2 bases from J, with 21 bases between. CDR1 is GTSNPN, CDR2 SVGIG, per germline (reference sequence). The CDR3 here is CAWRTGGRGSTTDTQYF. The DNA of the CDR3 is TGTGCCTGGAGGACAGGAGGAAGAGGGTCCACCACAGATACGCAGTATTTT. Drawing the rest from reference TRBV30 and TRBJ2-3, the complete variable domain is SQTIHQWPATLVQPVGSPLSLECTVEGTSNPNLYWYRQAAGRGLQLLFYSVGIGQISSEVPQNLSASRPQDRQFILSSKKLLLSDSGFYLCAWRTGGRGSTTDTQYFGPGTRLTVL.

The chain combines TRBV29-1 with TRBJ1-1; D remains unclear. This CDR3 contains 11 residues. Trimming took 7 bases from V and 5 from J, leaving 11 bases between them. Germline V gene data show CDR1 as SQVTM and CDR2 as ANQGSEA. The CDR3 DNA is TGCAGCGGGGTGTCAGGAACTGAAGCTTTCTTT. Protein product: CSGVSGTEAFF.

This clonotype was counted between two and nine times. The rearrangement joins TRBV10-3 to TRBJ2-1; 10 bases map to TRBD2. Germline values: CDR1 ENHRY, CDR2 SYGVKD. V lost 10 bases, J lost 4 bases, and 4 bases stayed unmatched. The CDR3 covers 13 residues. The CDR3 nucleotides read TGTGCCAGCGGACTAGCGGTTTACAATGAGCAGTTCTTC. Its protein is CASGLAVYNEQFF.

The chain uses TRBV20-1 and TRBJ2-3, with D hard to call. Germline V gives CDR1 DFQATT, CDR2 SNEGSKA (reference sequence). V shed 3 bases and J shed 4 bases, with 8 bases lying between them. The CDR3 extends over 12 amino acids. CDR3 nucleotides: TGCAGTGCTAGCGCGGTTTCAGATACGCAGTATTTT. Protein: CSASAVSDTQYF.

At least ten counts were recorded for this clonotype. The CDR3 loop is CASSLSRDFETQYF. For the CDR3, the DNA is TGTGCCAGCAGCCTGAGCCGGGATTTCGAGACCCAGTACTTC. The chain combines TRBV7-2 with TRBJ2-5, with D tentatively TRBD2 (5 bases). V was cut by 5 bases and J by 5 bases, with 15 bases left in between. Germline V gives CDR1 SGHTA, CDR2 FQGNSA. The CDR3 spans 14 residues.

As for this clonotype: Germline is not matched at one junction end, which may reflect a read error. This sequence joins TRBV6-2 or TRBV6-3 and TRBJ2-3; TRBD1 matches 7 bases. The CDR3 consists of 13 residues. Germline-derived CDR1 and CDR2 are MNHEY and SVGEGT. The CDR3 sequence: CDSSPRGRGTQYF. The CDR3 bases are TGTGACAGCAGTCCAAGGGGGCGCGGTACGCAGTATTTT.

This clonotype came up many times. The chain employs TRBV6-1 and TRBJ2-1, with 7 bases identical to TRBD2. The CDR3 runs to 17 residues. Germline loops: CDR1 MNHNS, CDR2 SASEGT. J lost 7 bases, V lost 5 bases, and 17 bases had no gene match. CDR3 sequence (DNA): TGTGCCAGCAGTTCTGGGGCTAGCGGAGATCGTAGGAATGAGCAGTTCTTC. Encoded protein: CASSSGASGDRRNEQFF.

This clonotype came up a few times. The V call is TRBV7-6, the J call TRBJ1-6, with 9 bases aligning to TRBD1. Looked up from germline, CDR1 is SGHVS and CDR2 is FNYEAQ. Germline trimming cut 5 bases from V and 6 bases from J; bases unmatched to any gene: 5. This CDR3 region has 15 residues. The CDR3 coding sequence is TGTGCCAGCAGCAGAACAGGGGGCGTTAATTCACCCCTCCACTTT. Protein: CASSRTGGVNSPLHF.

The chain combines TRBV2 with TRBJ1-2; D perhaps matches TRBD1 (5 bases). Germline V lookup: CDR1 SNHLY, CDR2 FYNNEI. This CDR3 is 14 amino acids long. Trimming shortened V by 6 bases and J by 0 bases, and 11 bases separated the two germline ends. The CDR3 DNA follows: TGTGCCAGCAGGGGGGACGGAACTAACTATGGCTACACCTTC. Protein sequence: CASRGDGTNYGYTF.

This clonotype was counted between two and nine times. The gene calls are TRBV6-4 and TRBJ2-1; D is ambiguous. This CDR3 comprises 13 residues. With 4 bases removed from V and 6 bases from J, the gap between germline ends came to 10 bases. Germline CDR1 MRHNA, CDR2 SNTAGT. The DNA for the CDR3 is TGTGCCAGCAGTGCTACGGGCGGCAATGAGCAGTTCTTC. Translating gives CASSATGGNEQFF.

The CDR3 protein is CASSYSRTVLAEDFF. In nucleotides, the CDR3 is TGTGCCAGCAGTTACTCCCGAACAGTACTAGCGGAGGACTTCTTC. The chain carries TRBV6-2 or TRBV6-3 and TRBJ2-1, with 8 bases identical to TRBD2. The CDR3 sequence is 15 residues long. With V trimmed by 0 bases and J by 16 bases, 14 bases remained unmatched. Germline lookup yields CDR1 MNHEY and CDR2 SVGEGT.

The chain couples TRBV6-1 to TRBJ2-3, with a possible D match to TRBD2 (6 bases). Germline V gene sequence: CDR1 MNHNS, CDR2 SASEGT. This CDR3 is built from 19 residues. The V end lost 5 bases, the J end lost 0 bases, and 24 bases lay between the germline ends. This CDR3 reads CASSSPLLGGGTSTDTQYF. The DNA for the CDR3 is TGTGCCAGCAGTTCACCCCTCTTGGGCGGCGGGACTAGCACAGATACGCAGTATTTT.

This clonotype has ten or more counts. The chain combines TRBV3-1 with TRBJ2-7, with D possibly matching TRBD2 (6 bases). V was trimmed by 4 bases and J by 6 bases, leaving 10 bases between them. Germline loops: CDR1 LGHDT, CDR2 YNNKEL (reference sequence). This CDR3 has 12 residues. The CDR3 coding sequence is TGTGCCAGCAGCCCCGGAGCGGGCGAGCAGTACTTC. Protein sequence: CASSPGAGEQYF.

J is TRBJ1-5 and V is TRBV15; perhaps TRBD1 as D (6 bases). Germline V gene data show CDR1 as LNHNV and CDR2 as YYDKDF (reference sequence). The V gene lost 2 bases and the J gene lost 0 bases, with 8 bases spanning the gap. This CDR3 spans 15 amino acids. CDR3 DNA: TGTGCCACCAGCAGATACAGGGATAGCAATCAGCCCCAGCATTTT. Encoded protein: CATSRYRDSNQPQHF.

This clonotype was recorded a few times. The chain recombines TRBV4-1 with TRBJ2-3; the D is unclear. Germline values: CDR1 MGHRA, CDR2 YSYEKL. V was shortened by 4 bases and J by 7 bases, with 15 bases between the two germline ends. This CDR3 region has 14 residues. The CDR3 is CASSPGRSLYTQYF. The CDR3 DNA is TGCGCCAGCAGCCCGGGCAGAAGCCTTTATACGCAGTATTTT.

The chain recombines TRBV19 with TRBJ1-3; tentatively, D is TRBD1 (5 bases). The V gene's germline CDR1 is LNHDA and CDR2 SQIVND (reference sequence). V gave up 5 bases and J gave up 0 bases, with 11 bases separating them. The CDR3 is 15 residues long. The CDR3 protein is CASSVDRNSGNTIYF. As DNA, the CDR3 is TGTGCCAGTAGTGTTGACAGAAACTCTGGAAACACCATATATTTT.

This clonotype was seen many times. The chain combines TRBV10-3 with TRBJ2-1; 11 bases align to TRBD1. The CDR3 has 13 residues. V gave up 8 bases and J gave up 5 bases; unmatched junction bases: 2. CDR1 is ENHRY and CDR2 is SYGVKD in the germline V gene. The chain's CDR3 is CAIGQGADNEQFF. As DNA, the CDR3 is TGTGCCATCGGACAGGGGGCGGACAATGAGCAGTTCTTC.

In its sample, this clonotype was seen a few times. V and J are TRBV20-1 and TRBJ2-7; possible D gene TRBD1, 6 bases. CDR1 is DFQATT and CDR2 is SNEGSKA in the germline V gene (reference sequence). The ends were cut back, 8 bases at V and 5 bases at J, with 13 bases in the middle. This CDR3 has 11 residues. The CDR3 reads CSPRGPNEQYF. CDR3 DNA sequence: TGCAGTCCCAGGGGCCCTAACGAGCAGTACTTC.

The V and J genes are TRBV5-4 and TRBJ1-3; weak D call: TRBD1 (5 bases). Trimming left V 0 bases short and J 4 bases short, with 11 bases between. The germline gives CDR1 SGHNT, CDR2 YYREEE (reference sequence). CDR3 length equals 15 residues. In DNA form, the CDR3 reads TGTGCCAGCAGCTTGGGAGCGGGGCCCGGAAACACCATATATTTT. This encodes CASSLGAGPGNTIYF. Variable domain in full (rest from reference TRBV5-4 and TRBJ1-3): ETGVTQSPTHLIKTRGQQVTLRCSSQSGHNTVSWYQQALGQGPQFIFQYYREEENGRGNFPPRFSGLQFPNYSSELNVNALELDDSALYLCASSLGAGPGNTIYFGEGSWLTVV.